This entry concerns a single TCR beta chain. Individuals drawn from 24 US areas were roughly 18 to 89 years old. Assay: immunoSEQ multiplex PCR; the TCRdb copy retains only in-frame clones and omits some. The sample has 130,000 or so clones; roughly four fifths are singletons. The sample is drawn from a study of blood T cell repertoires in COVID-19. Germline V gene lookup returns CDR1 LNHDA and CDR2 SQIVND (reference sequence). The CDR3 covers 15 residues. V was cut by 5 bases and J by 0 bases, with 11 bases left in between. The sequencing sample was made of PBMCs or T cells enriched from blood (not recorded which). The source of this sequence is a man aged 25-40 years who had recovered from COVID-19. The J gene is TRBJ2-1, the V gene TRBV19; D gene ambiguous. This CDR3 reads CASSLQISSYNEQFF. The CDR3 DNA reads as TGTGCCAGTAGTTTACAGATAAGCTCCTACAATGAGCAGTTCTTC.